This record concerns one T cell receptor (beta chain) sequence. There are a few counts of this clonotype. This receptor's antigen is unknown. Base qualities are missing; no much larger clone stands one base away. The library was obtained by PCR. The sample was run on an Illumina HiSeq 2500. To normalize quantification of the TCRbeta repertoire, the TCR libraries were built with molecular barcoding that relied on unique molecular identifiers. TCRdb trimmed public reads at Q25 via fastp, called clones via MiXCR and kept in-frame beta chains. Here each entry gathers all rows of one CDR3 protein and keeps the most common genes and DNA. The sample records over 100,000 distinct CDR3 sequences, 10% of which are singletons. The ten largest clones take up less than 40% of the sample. The entry originates in a study of T-cell reconstitution after alpha-beta-depleted transplantation in children (TCRdb year 2016). About the full investigation: Using TCR repertoire profiling, the study followed T-cell immune reconstitution in a quantitative way in children after TCRalphabeta/CD19-depleted allogeneic hematopoietic cell transplantation.

Compared with germline, V lacks 8 bases and J lacks 4 bases; bases without a gene match: 4. The CDR3 runs 14 residues from the cysteine to the phenylalanine. The read is trimmed to its CDR3 DNA, 42 bases read in frame from base 1. The germline V gene specifies MNHNS as CDR1 and SASEGT as CDR2. Points the paper makes about the study in general: About two months after transplant, the apparently early recovery of alphabetaT-cell counts reportedly depended on just several hundred clones that had expanded rapidly and came from non-depleted graft cells. The high TCRbeta diversity at day 60 in some patients was ascribed to recipient T cells and intrathymic progenitors that had survived conditioning. The frequencies of hyperexpanded clones fell over the following months, and after one year, T-cell counts and TCRbeta diversity were mostly attributed to newly produced T cells.

What the treatment or condition label conveys for this sample: allogeneic hematopoietic cell transplantation with graft depleted of TCRalphabeta T cells and CD19 B cells. The children who served as transplant recipients had been given grafts of TCRalphabeta/CD19-depleted allogeneic hematopoietic cells. Material: PBMCs, obtained before TCRalphabeta/CD19-depleted stem cell transplant. The receptor was derived from a boy between 2 and 10 years old with acute lymphoblastic leukemia, due to receive a stem cell transplant. The rearrangement joined TRBV6-1 to TRBJ2-2, and 10 bases in between align with TRBD1. The CDR3 region reads CASFRTGGTGELFF. The bases are TGTGCCAGCTTCAGGACAGGGGGCACCGGGGAGCTGTTTTTT.